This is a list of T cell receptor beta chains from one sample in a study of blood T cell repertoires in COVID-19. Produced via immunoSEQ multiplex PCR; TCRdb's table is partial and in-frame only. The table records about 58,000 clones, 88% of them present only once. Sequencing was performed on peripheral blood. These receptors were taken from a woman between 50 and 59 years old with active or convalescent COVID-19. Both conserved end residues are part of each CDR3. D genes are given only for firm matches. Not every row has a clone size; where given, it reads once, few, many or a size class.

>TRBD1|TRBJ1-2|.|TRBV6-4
TGTGCCAGCAGGACAGGGGAGGGCGGCTACACCTTC
CASRTGEGGYTF
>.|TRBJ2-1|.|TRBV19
TGTGCCAGTAGATCTCCGGGAAATGAGCAGTTCTTC
CASRSPGNEQFF
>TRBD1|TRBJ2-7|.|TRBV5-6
TGTGCCAGCAGGGGACAGGGGGACTACGAGCAGTACTTC
CASRGQGDYEQYF
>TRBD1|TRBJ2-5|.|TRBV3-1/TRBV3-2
TGTGCCAGCAGCCAAGAAGCCCCGGACAGGGCACAAGAGACCCAGTACTTC
CASSQEAPDRAQETQYF
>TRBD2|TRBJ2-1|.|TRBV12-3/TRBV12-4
TGTGCCAGCAGTTTTAGCGGGAGGAATGAGCAGTTCTTC
CASSFSGRNEQFF
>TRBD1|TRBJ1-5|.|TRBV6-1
TGTGCCAGCAGTGAGCTGACAGGGTGGGTGAGGCAGCCCCAGCATTTT
CASSELTGWVRQPQHF
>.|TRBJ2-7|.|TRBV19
TGTGCCAGTAGTTTCGGGTTAAGGGGCGAGCAGTACTTC
CASSFGLRGEQYF
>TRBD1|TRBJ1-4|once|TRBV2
TGTGCCAGCAACAGGGGCGATAGTGAAAAACTGTTTTTT
CASNRGDSEKLFF
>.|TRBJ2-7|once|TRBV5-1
TGCGCCAGCAGCCCCGGACAGTCGTCATCCTACGAGCAGTACTTC
CASSPGQSSSYEQYF
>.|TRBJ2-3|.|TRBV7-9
TGTGCCAGCAGCTTAAGAGGTGGAGATACGCAGTATTTT
CASSLRGGDTQYF
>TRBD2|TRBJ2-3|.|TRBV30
TGTGCCTGGAACAGGCTAGCGGGATCAGATACGCAGTATTTT
CAWNRLAGSDTQYF
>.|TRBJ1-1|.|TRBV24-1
TGTGCCACCAGTGACCTCAGGGACACTGAAGCTTTCTTT
CATSDLRDTEAFF
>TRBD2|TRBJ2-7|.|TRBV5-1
TGCGCCAGCAGCATCACTAGCGGGACTCCCTCCTACGAGCAGTACTTC
CASSITSGTPSYEQYF
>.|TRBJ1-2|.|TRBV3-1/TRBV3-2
TGTGCCAGCAGCCAAGATCGTGGCTCTACAGGGAACTATGGCTACACCTTC
CASSQDRGSTGNYGYTF
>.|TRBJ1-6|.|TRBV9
TGTGCCAGCAGCGTAGAGGTGACAGGAACGTCACCCCTCCACTTT
CASSVEVTGTSPLHF
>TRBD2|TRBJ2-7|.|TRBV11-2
TGTGCCAGCAGCTTCGGGACTAGCGGGACCTACGAGCAGTACTTC
CASSFGTSGTYEQYF
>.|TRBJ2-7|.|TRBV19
TGTGCCAGTAGTATAGATTTCCGGGTGGCCGAGCAGTACTTC
CASSIDFRVAEQYF
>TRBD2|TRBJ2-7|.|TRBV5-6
TGTGCCAGCCAGCGGGGTTGGGCGGGGAGCTCCTACGAGCAGTACTTC
CASQRGWAGSSYEQYF
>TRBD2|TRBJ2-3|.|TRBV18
TGTGCCAGCTCACCCCTGGGACTAGCGGCCTCAGATACGCAGTATTTT
CASSPLGLAASDTQYF
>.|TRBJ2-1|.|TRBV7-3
TGTGCCAGCAGCCGGACGGCCGGGATTAGCGGAAACAATGAGCAGTTCTTC
CASSRTAGISGNNEQFF
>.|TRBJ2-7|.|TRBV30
TGTGCCTGGAGTGTTTCGGGGTACGAGCAGTACTTC
CAWSVSGYEQYF
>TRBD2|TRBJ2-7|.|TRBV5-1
TGCGCCAGCAGCTTGGCCGCAGGACTAGCCTACGAGCAGTACTTC
CASSLAAGLAYEQYF
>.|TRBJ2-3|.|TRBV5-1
TGCGCCAGCAGCTTGTATGGCGGGGTGGGCACAGATACGCAGTATTTT
CASSLYGGVGTDTQYF
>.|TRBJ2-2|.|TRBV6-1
TGTGCCAGCAGTGAAAGCAGCGCTGGGGAGCTGTTTTTT
CASSESSAGELFF
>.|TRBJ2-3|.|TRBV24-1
TGTGCCACCAGTGATGGGCACAGGACAGATACGCAGTATTTT
CATSDGHRTDTQYF
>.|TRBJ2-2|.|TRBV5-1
TGCGCCAGCACGTGGGGAGGCACGGCCGGGGAGCTGTTTTTT
CASTWGGTAGELFF
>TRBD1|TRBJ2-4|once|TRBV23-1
TGCGCCAGCAGTCATACAGGGGGCACTATAGCCAAAAACATTCAGTACTTC
CASSHTGGTIAKNIQYF
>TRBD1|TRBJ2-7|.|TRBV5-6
TGTGCCAGCAGCTTCGGGACAGGAGCTTACGAGCAGTACTTC
CASSFGTGAYEQYF
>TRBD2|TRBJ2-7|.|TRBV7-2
TGTGCCAGCAGCTTAGGGGGAGGTCTAGCGGGAGTCGAGCAGTACTTC
CASSLGGGLAGVEQYF
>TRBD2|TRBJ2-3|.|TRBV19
TGTGCCAGTAGTATCCGGGCGACTAGCGGGAGGGCGGATACGCAGTATTTT
CASSIRATSGRADTQYF
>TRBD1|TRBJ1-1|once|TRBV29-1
TGCAGCGTTCGACAGGGTGGGGAGAGCACTGAAGCTTTCTTT
CSVRQGGESTEAFF